The 30 T cell receptor beta chains presented below share a single source sample, sequenced in a study of blood T cell repertoires in COVID-19. The repertoire was sequenced with immunoSEQ multiplex PCR; TCRdb's copy has only in-frame clones and lacks some. The sample consists of some 530,000 clones, 80% to 90% of them appearing once. Sequencing used peripheral blood. The receptors come from a human donor in a cohort sampled during active COVID-19.

V is TRBV7-2 and J is TRBJ2-1, with a possible D match to TRBD1 (6 bases). The ends were cut back, 5 bases at V and 8 bases at J, with 13 bases in the middle. Germline V gene data show CDR1 as SGHTA and CDR2 as FQGNSA. The CDR3 totals 13 residues. In DNA, the CDR3 is TGTGCCAGCAGCCAGTCGCCAGGGGATGAGCAGTTCTTC. Protein product: CASSQSPGDEQFF. The whole variable domain, filled in from reference TRBV7-2 and TRBJ2-1, reads GAGVSQSPSNKVTEKGKDVELRCDPISGHTALYWYRQSLGQGLEFLIYFQGNSAPDKSGLPSDRFSAERTGGSVSTLTIQRTQQEDSAVYLCASSQSPGDEQFFGPGTRLTVL.

The genes are TRBV27 and TRBJ2-3; 9 bases are shared with TRBD1. Losses at the gene ends were 6 bases for V and 8 bases for J; bases not matched to a gene: 15. The CDR3 runs 16 residues. The germline V gene encodes CDR1 MNHEY and CDR2 SMNVEV (reference sequence). The CDR3 here is CASRSYPGQGLGTQYF. The CDR3 DNA follows: TGTGCCAGCAGGTCTTACCCGGGACAGGGTTTGGGTACGCAGTATTTT.

As concerns this clone: Its ends do not fully match the called genes, so a read error is possible. V is TRBV27 and J is TRBJ1-2; perhaps TRBD1 as D (6 bases). The CDR3 has 12 amino acids. Germline CDR1 and CDR2: MNHEY and SMNVEV (reference sequence). CDR3 sequence reads: CASTRTDYGYTF. CDR3 DNA: TGTGCGAGCACAAGGACAGACTATGGCTACACCTTC.

Remarks on this clone: Germline is not matched at one junction end, which may reflect a read error. V gene TRBV5-6 combines with J gene TRBJ1-2; D is possibly TRBD1 (6 bases). The CDR3 length is 16 residues. The V gene's germline CDR1 is SGHDT and CDR2 YYEEEE. The CDR3 spells CASSLGLRGADYGYTF. DNA of the CDR3: TGTGCCAGCAGTTTGGGACTCAGGGGCGCCGACTATGGCTACACCTTC.

The chain combines TRBV18 with TRBJ1-4, with D maybe TRBD1 (6 bases). The CDR3 loop spans 15 amino acids. Germline CDR1 KGHSH, CDR2 LQKENI. The ends were cut back, 2 bases at V and 6 bases at J, with 13 bases in the middle. The CDR3, as DNA: TGTGCCAGCTCACCATGGCAGGGGACCGATGAAAAACTGTTTTTT. Amino acids: CASSPWQGTDEKLFF.

This chain joins TRBV2 and TRBJ2-5; TRBD2 matches at 9 bases. With V trimmed by 4 bases and J by 1 base, 7 bases remained unmatched. This CDR3 is 16 amino acids long. Germline values: CDR1 SNHLY, CDR2 FYNNEI. The chain's CDR3 is CASSGRLAAFQETQYF. The CDR3 nucleotides are TGTGCCAGCAGTGGAAGACTAGCGGCTTTCCAAGAGACCCAGTACTTC.

The genes are TRBV5-5 and TRBJ2-7; maybe TRBD2 (6 bases). The CDR3 runs 16 residues. With 1 base removed from V and 2 bases from J, the gap between germline ends came to 16 bases. Germline CDR1 and CDR2: SGHKS and YYEKEE (reference sequence). The CDR3 loop is CASSLYWMASAYEQYF. CDR3 coding DNA: TGTGCCAGCAGCTTGTATTGGATGGCTAGCGCCTACGAGCAGTACTTC.

This clone was recorded a few times. The J gene is TRBJ2-1, the V gene TRBV6-1; tentatively, D is TRBD1 (6 bases). The CDR3 consists of 15 residues. V lost 2 bases and J 1 base, leaving 9 bases between the germline ends. The germline V gene has CDR1 MNHNS and CDR2 SASEGT. The DNA for the CDR3 is TGTGCCAGCAGTGAACCGACAGGATCCTACAATGAGCAGTTCTTC. It codes for CASSEPTGSYNEQFF.

The chain uses TRBV7-9 and TRBJ2-1, with 8 nucleotides matching TRBD2. The ends lost 2 bases at V and 9 bases at J; junction bases unmatched: 6. This CDR3 is 14 amino acids long. Germline V CDR1 and CDR2: SEHNR, FQNEAQ (reference sequence). CDR3: CASSLIAGTVEQFF. As DNA, the CDR3 is TGTGCCAGCAGCTTAATAGCGGGAACGGTTGAGCAGTTCTTC.

V is TRBV7-3 and J is TRBJ2-5, with unresolved D. The CDR3 has 15 residues. With 5 bases removed from V and 2 bases from J, the gap between germline ends came to 15 bases. Germline CDR1 and CDR2: SGHTA and FQGTGA. CDR3 protein: CASSPRGRVQETQYF. The CDR3 nucleotides are TGTGCCAGCAGCCCCCGAGGCCGGGTACAAGAGACCCAGTACTTC.

The V and J genes are TRBV27 and TRBJ2-7; 9 bases are shared with TRBD1. This CDR3 comprises 14 residues. Per the germline V gene, CDR1 is MNHEY and CDR2 is SMNVEV (reference sequence). V was clipped by 5 bases and J by 2 bases; unmatched bases: 4. This CDR3 reads CASSPNRGPYEQYF. CDR3 bases: TGTGCCAGCAGTCCCAACAGGGGGCCCTACGAGCAGTACTTC.

The rearrangement joins TRBV5-1 to TRBJ1-4; 8 bases fit TRBD1. Germline V lookup: CDR1 SGHRS, CDR2 YFSETQ. CDR3 length: 14 residues. After removal of 4 bases from V and 8 bases from J, the junction contained 7 bases not matched to a gene. The CDR3 DNA sequence: TGCGCCAGCAGCACAGGACAGGGTGAGGAAAAACTGTTTTTT. Amino acids: CASSTGQGEEKLFF.

This rearrangement joins TRBV5-1 to TRBJ1-1; the match to TRBD1 covers 7 bases. Germline V gives CDR1 SGHRS, CDR2 YFSETQ. CDR3 length: 19 amino acids. The V and J ends lost 1 base and 0 bases, in that order; junction bases with no gene match: 15. The CDR3 loop is CASSLTARTGTGMNTEAFF. The DNA for the CDR3 is TGCGCCAGCAGCTTGACCGCCCGGACAGGTACTGGCATGAACACTGAAGCTTTCTTT.

In nucleotides, the CDR3 is TGCGCCAGCAGCTTTCAGGGGCGGAGCACAGATACGCAGTATTTT. It yields the protein CASSFQGRSTDTQYF. The chain links TRBV5-1 to TRBJ2-3; weak D call: TRBD1 (6 bases). V was shortened by 2 bases and J by 0 bases, with 10 bases between the two germline ends. Germline CDR1 is SGHRS and CDR2 is YFSETQ. The CDR3 contains 15 residues.

A few counts support this clone. The CDR3 DNA reads as TGTGCCACCAGCCCGACAGGGGGCGAAGATGGCTACACCTTC. Translation: CATSPTGGEDGYTF. The chain is built from TRBV24-1 and TRBJ1-2; 10 bases line up with TRBD1. The junction had 7 bases not matched to a gene; V was cut back by 7 bases and J by 6 bases. The germline gives CDR1 KGHDR, CDR2 SFDVKD. The CDR3 extends over 14 amino acids.

The chain recombines TRBV11-3 with TRBJ2-1; 9 positions agree with TRBD1. Germline CDR1 reads SGHNT; CDR2 reads YENEEA. V gave up 5 bases and J gave up 6 bases; unmatched junction bases: 5. The CDR3 is made up of 14 amino acids. This chain's CDR3 is CASSPQGAGNEQFF. For the CDR3, the DNA is TGTGCCAGCAGCCCACAGGGGGCCGGCAATGAGCAGTTCTTC.

The chain couples TRBV10-3 to TRBJ1-2; 9 nucleotides align to TRBD1. J lost 2 bases, V lost 0 bases, and 4 bases had no gene match. The CDR3 sequence is 16 residues long. Germline V lookup: CDR1 ENHRY, CDR2 SYGVKD. CDR3 nucleotides: TGTGCCATCAGTGAGTCGACCGGGACAGGGAACTATGGCTACACCTTC. Encoded protein: CAISESTGTGNYGYTF.

V usage is TRBV5-1 and J usage is TRBJ2-1, with 12 bases identical to TRBD2. CDR3 length equals 16 residues. Germline trimming cut 3 bases from V and 4 bases from J; bases unmatched to any gene: 5. The germline V gene has CDR1 SGHRS and CDR2 YFSETQ. CDR3 sequence reads: CASSYRLAGEYNEQFF. In DNA, the CDR3 is TGCGCCAGCAGCTACCGACTAGCGGGAGAATACAATGAGCAGTTCTTC.

The chain carries TRBV27 and TRBJ2-5, with 13 bases aligning to TRBD2. Germline CDR1 and CDR2: MNHEY and SMNVEV (reference sequence). J lost 5 bases, V lost 1 base, and 4 bases had no gene match. The length of the CDR3 is 16 residues. The CDR3 DNA reads as TGTGCCAGCAGTTTATTACTAGCGGGAGGGCCCGAGACCCAGTACTTC. Its protein product is CASSLLLAGGPETQYF.

This clone has a single count. The genes are TRBV7-3 and TRBJ1-2, with TRBD1 identical over 7 bases. CDR1 SGHTA and CDR2 FQGTGA come from the germline V gene. The CDR3 covers 15 residues. After removal of 5 bases from V and 8 bases from J, the junction contained 14 bases not matched to a gene. CDR3 DNA: TGTGCCAGCAGCCTCGGACAGGCGGGTCCGGAAGGCTACACCTTC. It yields the protein CASSLGQAGPEGYTF.

The rearrangement uses TRBV5-1 and TRBJ1-1, with 7 bases identical to TRBD1. The V gene's germline CDR1 is SGHRS and CDR2 YFSETQ. V was pared by 3 bases and J by 0 bases, with 5 bases of the junction left unmatched. This CDR3 spans 15 amino acids. The CDR3 here is CASSSSGTVNTEAFF. The CDR3, as DNA: TGCGCCAGCAGCTCGTCCGGGACAGTGAACACTGAAGCTTTCTTT.

The chain uses TRBV10-2 and TRBJ1-2, with D uncertain. Trimming stripped 4 bases from V and 4 bases from J, with 10 bases between. The V gene's germline CDR1 is WSHSY and CDR2 SAAADI. The CDR3 covers 13 residues. This CDR3 reads CASSGSASYGYTF. For the CDR3, the DNA is TGCGCCAGCAGTGGGTCCGCCAGCTATGGCTACACCTTC.

The chain couples TRBV4-2 to TRBJ2-7; 10 nucleotides line up with TRBD1. This CDR3 has 15 residues. The germline CDR1 and CDR2 sequences are LGHNA and YNFKEQ. J gave up 5 bases and V 3 bases, and 7 bases lay outside the gene matches. CDR3 loop: CASSHQRTGGNEQYF. CDR3 coding DNA: TGTGCCAGCAGCCACCAGAGGACAGGGGGGAACGAGCAGTACTTC.

CDR3 sequence (DNA): TGTGCCTGGAATAGCGGGAGGGGAACCGGGGAGCTGTTTTTT. Translated, it gives CAWNSGRGTGELFF. The V gene is TRBV30, the J gene TRBJ2-2, with 11 bases lining up with TRBD2. This CDR3 has 14 residues. Germline V gene sequence: CDR1 GTSNPN, CDR2 SVGIG (reference sequence). J lost 5 bases, V lost 4 bases, and 3 bases had no gene match.

The genes are TRBV4-1 and TRBJ2-1; TRBD2 matches 10 bases. This CDR3 has 17 residues. Unmatched junction bases numbered 14, after V lost 5 bases and J lost 7 bases. Germline V gene data show CDR1 as MGHRA and CDR2 as YSYEKL. CDR3 region: CASSKQVSGRAENEQFF. As DNA, the CDR3 is TGCGCCAGCAGCAAGCAAGTCAGCGGGAGGGCCGAGAATGAGCAGTTCTTC.

The J gene is TRBJ2-2, the V gene TRBV18; D is possibly TRBD1 (6 bases). Germline-derived CDR1 and CDR2 are KGHSH and LQKENI. The CDR3 is 15 residues long. V lost 6 bases and J 2 bases, leaving 13 bases between the germline ends. The CDR3 bases are TGTGCCAGCTCCTCAGGACAGATTAACACCGGGGAGCTGTTTTTT. Residues: CASSSGQINTGELFF.

This chain uses TRBV18 with TRBJ2-5, with 7 bases fitting TRBD1. The CDR3 is 14 amino acids. Germline V lookup: CDR1 KGHSH, CDR2 LQKENI. V gave up 6 bases and J gave up 4 bases; unmatched junction bases: 8. The CDR3 nucleotides read TGTGCCAGCTCCCTCAGACAGGGAACAGAGACCCAGTACTTC. Translated: CASSLRQGTETQYF.

This chain links TRBV5-4 with TRBJ2-2; TRBD2 aligns across 8 bases. Germline V CDR1 and CDR2: SGHNT, YYREEE (reference sequence). The CDR3 has 16 residues. J lost 0 bases, V lost 4 bases, and 5 bases had no gene match. This CDR3 reads CASSPSLAANTGELFF. In nucleotides, the CDR3 is TGTGCCAGCAGCCCTTCACTAGCGGCGAACACCGGGGAGCTGTTTTTT.

The V gene is TRBV18, the J gene TRBJ2-1; 9 bases fit TRBD2. V was clipped by 6 bases and J by 5 bases; unmatched bases: 8. CDR3 size: 15 residues. The germline V gene encodes CDR1 KGHSH and CDR2 LQKENI. In DNA form, the CDR3 reads TGTGCCAGCTCCCCAAAGCGGGAGGCCCACAATGAGCAGTTCTTC. The encoded protein is CASSPKREAHNEQFF.

The chain has TRBV10-2 and TRBJ1-2; no firm D call. The V gene lost 6 bases and the J gene lost 4 bases, with 15 bases spanning the gap. Germline V gene sequence: CDR1 WSHSY, CDR2 SAAADI. The CDR3 loop spans 14 amino acids. This chain's CDR3 is CASSRLREGYGYTF. CDR3 DNA sequence: TGCGCCAGCAGCAGATTGCGGGAAGGCTATGGCTACACCTTC.